This entry lists 25 T cell receptor beta chains sequenced from one sample in a study of blood T cell repertoires in COVID-19. TCRdb's table, derived via immunoSEQ multiplex PCR, lists solely in-frame clones and lacks some. In the table there are under 85,000 clones, roughly 81% of which are singletons. The sample taken for sequencing was peripheral blood. Receptor source: a man older than 75 with acute or convalescent COVID-19.

This chain links TRBV3-1 (or the pseudogene TRBV3-2) with TRBJ1-5, with D unresolved. Between the trimmed V and J ends, which lost 4 bases and 3 bases, there was a span of 10 bases. CDR1 and CDR2 from the germline V gene are LGHDT and YNNKEL (reference sequence). This CDR3 has 14 amino acids. CDR3 loop: CASSPRHLNQPQHF. The CDR3 nucleotides are TGTGCCAGCAGCCCCCGACACCTCAATCAGCCCCAGCATTTT.

The V and J genes are TRBV23-1 and TRBJ1-2; TRBD1 matches 9 bases. TRBV23-1 is an open reading frame whose function is uncertain. The CDR3 runs to 16 residues. V dropped 8 bases and J dropped 1; count of bases not matched to a gene: 11. CDR3 loop: CASEAVDRGGNYGYTF. CDR3 nucleotides: TGCGCCAGCGAAGCCGTAGACAGGGGGGGTAACTATGGCTACACCTTC.

This clone was counted many times. The rearrangement joins TRBV9 to TRBJ2-3; 15 nucleotides align to TRBD2. Germline CDR1 reads SGDLS; CDR2 reads YYNGEE. V was clipped by 5 bases and J by 2 bases; unmatched bases: 9. CDR3 length: 18 amino acids. CDR3 loop: CASSLGLAGGLITDTQYF. The CDR3 DNA reads as TGTGCCAGCAGTCTCGGACTAGCGGGGGGGCTAATCACAGATACGCAGTATTTT.

The V and J genes are TRBV18 and TRBJ1-1; tentative D call: TRBD1 (6 bases). CDR3 length: 15 residues. V lost 2 bases to trimming and J lost 5 bases, with 15 bases between them. CDR1 and CDR2 from the germline V gene are KGHSH and LQKENI. CDR3 bases: TGTGCCAGCTCACCAGGGGGCAGAGGGTGGACTGAAGCTTTCTTT. Translation gives CASSPGGRGWTEAFF.

The rearrangement links TRBV11-2 to TRBJ2-5; no clear D gene. The CDR3 has 14 residues. The V end was cut by 3 bases, the J end by 1 base, with 9 bases between. Germline assignment: CDR1 SGHAT and CDR2 FQNNGV. The CDR3 DNA reads TGTGCCAGCAGCTTTTCGAGCATCCAAGAGACCCAGTACTTC. Translated, it gives CASSFSSIQETQYF.

The J gene is TRBJ1-6, the V gene TRBV6-6; a weak D match, TRBD1 (5 bases). Germline assignment: CDR1 MNHNY and CDR2 SVGAGI (reference sequence). V was trimmed by 2 bases and J by 8 bases, leaving 16 bases between them. The CDR3 sequence is 16 residues long. CDR3 amino acids: CASSYLGAGGDSPLHF. The CDR3 DNA reads TGTGCCAGCAGTTACCTTGGGGCAGGAGGGGATTCACCCCTCCACTTT.

The chain links TRBV19 to TRBJ2-7; 7 bases are shared with TRBD2. Looked up from germline, CDR1 is LNHDA and CDR2 is SQIVND (reference sequence). The CDR3 loop spans 15 amino acids. Trimming cost V 5 bases and J 5 bases; bases outside gene matches: 12. The CDR3 region is CASSGVGEGNDEQYF. The DNA of the CDR3 is TGTGCCAGTAGTGGAGTGGGGGAGGGGAACGACGAGCAGTACTTC.

A single count supports this clone. The chain employs TRBV27 and TRBJ2-7, with TRBD1 identical over 7 bases. CDR3 length: 14 residues. Trimming removed 6 bases from V and 0 bases from J; junction bases left unmatched: 5. Germline V gene sequence: CDR1 MNHEY, CDR2 SMNVEV (reference sequence). The CDR3 DNA reads TGTGCCAGCAGACGGACAGGAGCCTCCTACGAGCAGTACTTC. Its protein is CASRRTGASYEQYF.

The chain carries TRBV7-2 and TRBJ2-5; no clear D. This CDR3 spans 14 amino acids. CDR1 is SGHTA and CDR2 is FQGNSA in the germline V gene. The V end lost 1 base, the J end lost 1 base, and 7 bases lay between the germline ends. Written as DNA, the CDR3 is TGTGCCAGCAGCTTAGTTGCGGTCCAAGAGACCCAGTACTTC. It encodes CASSLVAVQETQYF.

This clone appeared a single time. This chain joins TRBV2 and TRBJ1-4, with a weak D call TRBD1 (6 bases). There are 13 residues in the CDR3. The germline V gene encodes CDR1 SNHLY and CDR2 FYNNEI. V was trimmed by 9 bases and J by 8 bases, leaving 16 bases between them. The CDR3 DNA reads TGTGCCAGGCAGGGGCCACCGGGAGAAAAACTGTTTTTT. Encoded protein: CARQGPPGEKLFF.

The table lists this clone with a count of one. This chain links TRBV7-8 with TRBJ2-1; D not certain. The length of the CDR3 is 14 residues. Trimming stripped 1 base from V and 4 bases from J, with 8 bases between. The V gene's germline CDR1 is SGHVS and CDR2 FQNEAQ. This CDR3 reads CASSLVATYNEQFF. In DNA, the CDR3 is TGTGCCAGCAGCTTAGTAGCCACGTACAATGAGCAGTTCTTC.

The V gene is TRBV10-3, the J gene TRBJ1-2, with D unresolved. The V gene's germline CDR1 is ENHRY and CDR2 SYGVKD. The V end was cut by 1 base, the J end by 8 bases, with 11 bases between. The CDR3 is 13 residues long. The CDR3 sequence: CAISEFLVGGYTF. For the CDR3, the DNA is TGTGCCATCAGTGAGTTTCTTGTTGGCGGCTACACCTTC.

This clone has only one observation. The chain links TRBV30 to TRBJ2-3; TRBD2 agrees at 9 bases. The germline V gene has CDR1 GTSNPN and CDR2 SVGIG (reference sequence). The CDR3 sequence is 13 residues long. V was clipped by 4 bases and J by 4 bases; unmatched bases: 3. CDR3 in amino acids: CAWTSGGSDTQYF. In DNA, the CDR3 is TGTGCCTGGACGAGCGGGGGGTCAGATACGCAGTATTTT.

V is TRBV6-5 and J is TRBJ1-2; 10 bases match TRBD1. The V and J ends lost 8 bases and 3 bases, in that order; junction bases with no gene match: 9. Germline assignment: CDR1 MNHEY and CDR2 SVGAGI. The CDR3 is 15 residues long. The CDR3 nucleotides read TGTGCCAGCTTTCCCCGCGGGACAGGGGACTATGGCTACACCTTC. This sequence encodes CASFPRGTGDYGYTF.

The chain employs TRBV4-1 and TRBJ2-3; the match to TRBD2 covers 10 bases. The CDR3 contains 16 residues. Germline trimming cut 5 bases from V and 1 base from J; bases unmatched to any gene: 6. Germline CDR1 MGHRA, CDR2 YSYEKL. The CDR3 loop reads CASSSRLAGRTDTQYF. The CDR3 DNA reads TGCGCCAGCAGCTCTCGACTAGCGGGCCGCACAGATACGCAGTATTTT.

V usage is TRBV27 and J usage is TRBJ1-4, with TRBD1 as a possible D gene (5 bases). The V end lost 6 bases, the J end lost 0 bases, and 14 bases lay between the germline ends. The CDR3 is made up of 16 amino acids. From germline, CDR1 is MNHEY and CDR2 SMNVEV (reference sequence). As DNA, the CDR3 is TGTGCCAGCAGCGTCCGTAGGGGTGCAACTAATGAAAAACTGTTTTTT. It encodes CASSVRRGATNEKLFF. Combining the CDR3 with reference TRBV27 and TRBJ1-4 gives the whole variable domain EAQVTQNPRYLITVTGKKLTVTCSQNMNHEYMSWYRQDPGLGLRQIYYSMNVEVTDKGDVPEGYKVSRKEKRNFPLILESPSPNQTSLYFCASSVRRGATNEKLFFGSGTQLSVL.

This rearrangement joins TRBV28 to TRBJ2-2; a possible D gene is TRBD2 (5 bases). The length of the CDR3 is 14 residues. Per the germline V gene, CDR1 is MDHEN and CDR2 is SYDVKM. Trimming left V 6 bases short and J 6 bases short, with 14 bases between. The CDR3 spells CASRRESEAGELFF. The DNA of the CDR3 is TGTGCCAGCAGGAGGGAGAGTGAGGCCGGGGAGCTGTTTTTT.

This chain connects TRBV5-6 to TRBJ1-5; TRBD1 might be the D (6 bases). Deletions cut 4 bases from V and 3 bases from J, with 8 bases between. The CDR3 is 13 residues long. Germline-derived CDR1 and CDR2 are SGHDT and YYEEEE. The CDR3 reads CASSPGHNQPQHF. For the CDR3, the DNA is TGTGCCAGCAGCCCGGGACACAATCAGCCCCAGCATTTT.

J is TRBJ1-1 and V is TRBV29-1; D perhaps matches TRBD1 (5 bases). The CDR3 sequence is 13 residues long. V was cut by 7 bases and J by 3 bases, with 15 bases left in between. The germline V gene has CDR1 SQVTM and CDR2 ANQGSEA. For the CDR3, the DNA is TGCAGCGCCGAAGGAGGGGCAGACACTGAAGCTTTCTTT. It encodes CSAEGGADTEAFF.

The sample holds a few counts of this clone. The rearrangement joins TRBV4-2 to TRBJ2-3; TRBD1 matches at 7 bases. This CDR3 region has 15 residues. Germline lookup yields CDR1 LGHNA and CDR2 YNFKEQ. The junction had 7 bases not matched to a gene; V was cut back by 5 bases and J by 2 bases. CDR3 DNA sequence: TGTGCCAGCAGCGAACCGGGACAGACCACAGATACGCAGTATTTT. Translating it yields CASSEPGQTTDTQYF.

This clone turned up a few times. The chain links TRBV6-2 or TRBV6-3 to TRBJ2-1; 10 nucleotides agree with TRBD2. The trim removed 0 bases at V and 5 bases at J, leaving 7 bases unmatched. Looked up from germline, CDR1 is MNHEY and CDR2 is SVGEGT. The CDR3 has 17 residues. CDR3 coding DNA: TGTGCCAGCAGTTACTCGAGCGGGGGGGGCCTAAACAATGAGCAGTTCTTC. Translated, it gives CASSYSSGGGLNNEQFF.

The chain is built from TRBV19 and TRBJ1-2; D may be TRBD1 (5 bases). This CDR3 comprises 15 residues. Germline CDR1 reads LNHDA; CDR2 reads SQIVND (reference sequence). V lost 6 bases and J lost 0, with 14 bases in between. The CDR3 sequence is CASSPDSLANYGYTF. The DNA of the CDR3 is TGTGCCAGTAGCCCTGACAGCTTAGCTAACTATGGCTACACCTTC.

This chain uses TRBV27 with TRBJ1-2, with TRBD1 matching over 9 bases. The V gene end was trimmed by 5 bases and the J gene end by 0 bases; junction bases not matched to a gene: 22. Germline values: CDR1 MNHEY, CDR2 SMNVEV (reference sequence). The CDR3 is made up of 21 amino acids. Written as DNA, the CDR3 is TGTGCCAGCAGTGCCCCGGACAGGGGACATGCATGGATAGAAACTAACTATGGCTACACCTTC. This gives the protein CASSAPDRGHAWIETNYGYTF.

The V call is TRBV5-5, the J call TRBJ2-7; 9 bases map to TRBD1. CDR1 and CDR2 (germline): SGHKS, YYEKEE (reference sequence). CDR3 length: 15 residues. Trimming at V came to 3 bases and at J to 6 bases, leaving 10 bases not matched to a gene. The CDR3 coding sequence is TGTGCCAGCAGCTCCCGGACAGGGGTGTTTGGCGAGCAGTACTTC. It is translated as CASSSRTGVFGEQYF.

This clone was counted a single time. The gene calls are TRBV3-1 (or the pseudogene TRBV3-2) and TRBJ2-7; maybe TRBD1 (5 bases). CDR1 and CDR2 (germline): LGHDT, YNNKEL (reference sequence). V was pared by 8 bases and J by 5 bases, with 16 bases between. CDR3 length: 13 amino acids. CDR3 coding DNA: TGTGCCAGCGCGAGATATCCGGACAACGAGCAGTACTTC. Its translation: CASARYPDNEQYF.